A single sample gave rise to the 5 T cell receptor beta chains below, sequenced in a study of blood T cell repertoires in COVID-19. TCRdb's copy holds only in-frame clones and misses some; the assay was immunoSEQ multiplex PCR. The sample shows approximately 100,000 clones, 86% of them seen only once. Sequenced input: peripheral blood. Receptor source: a man in his forties or fifties with acute or convalescent COVID-19.

The chain carries TRBV6-5 and TRBJ2-1; TRBD2 matches at 11 bases. Germline V gives CDR1 MNHEY, CDR2 SVGAGI. The CDR3 consists of 15 residues. With V trimmed by 6 bases and J by 7 bases, 8 bases remained unmatched. The CDR3 bases are TGTGCCAGCAGCCTGACTAGCGGGAACTGGAATGAGCAGTTCTTC. Residues: CASSLTSGNWNEQFF.

The chain employs TRBV7-2 and TRBJ1-5; 8 nucleotides agree with TRBD1. The junction had 9 bases not matched to a gene; V was cut back by 6 bases and J by 2 bases. In germline, CDR1 is SGHTA, CDR2 FQGNSA. CDR3 size: 16 residues. The CDR3 sequence: CASRPGTGGRNQPQHF. The CDR3 DNA is TGTGCCAGCAGACCCGGGACAGGAGGACGCAATCAGCCCCAGCATTTT.

The chain joins TRBV28 to TRBJ1-2; 9 bases align to TRBD1. The ends lost 6 bases at V and 6 bases at J; junction bases unmatched: 8. The CDR3 is made up of 14 amino acids. The V gene's germline CDR1 is MDHEN and CDR2 SYDVKM. The CDR3 here is CASSQPGQGNGYTF. In DNA, the CDR3 is TGTGCCAGCAGCCAACCTGGACAGGGGAATGGCTACACCTTC.

V usage is TRBV12-3 or TRBV12-4 and J usage is TRBJ2-4; D might be TRBD1 (6 bases). This CDR3 region has 13 residues. V was pared by 5 bases and J by 6 bases, with 11 bases between. CDR3 sequence (DNA): TGTGCCAGCAGTACCCGGACAGCAAACATTCAGTACTTC. It yields the protein CASSTRTANIQYF.

This clone was detected only a few times. The chain carries TRBV2 and TRBJ2-3, with D tentatively TRBD1 (7 bases). The V and J ends lost 5 bases and 6 bases respectively, with 21 bases between them. CDR1 and CDR2 from the germline V gene are SNHLY and FYNNEI. This CDR3 is 16 amino acids long. The CDR3 coding sequence is TGTGCCAGCAGTCGACTAGGACAGGTCATAGGCGATACGCAGTATTTT. Protein: CASSRLGQVIGDTQYF.